A selection of T cell receptor beta chains follows, all from one sample in a study of PD-L1 blockade in urothelial cancer. The assay was immunoSEQ multiplex PCR, and TCRdb's table has in-frame clones only and misses some. The table shows under 55,000 clones, with about 88% occurring only once. The sequencing here drew on PBMCs, taken around atezolizumab (anti-PD-L1) treatment. The receptors were gathered from a man in his 70s with urothelial cancer. Both conserved end residues are part of each CDR3. The order of the fields is clone size, D gene, V gene, J gene, CDR3 DNA, CDR3 protein. A D gene is named only where the DNA matches it firmly. Clone size is not always given. Where it is, it says once, few, many or a class for expanded clones.

>.|.|TRBV25-1|TRBJ2-7
TGTGCCAGCGGACCGAACGGTTACGACAGTACCTATTACGAGCAGTACTTC
CASGPNGYDSTYYEQYF
>.|TRBD2|TRBV6-1|TRBJ2-7
TGTGCCAGCAGCGGGAGGGCCTACTACGAGCAGTACTTC
CASSGRAYYEQYF
>.|.|TRBV7-2|TRBJ2-7
TGTGCCAGCAGGTATCGACTATCGGGGTCCTACGAGCAGTACTTC
CASRYRLSGSYEQYF
>.|TRBD2|TRBV5-1|TRBJ2-1
TGCGCCAGCAGCTCCGTAGCGGGGGGACCCAATGAGCAGTTCTTC
CASSSVAGGPNEQFF
>few|.|TRBV6-1|TRBJ1-2
TGTGCCAGCAGGATGACCTTAGGGAGTGGTGGCTACACCTTC
CASRMTLGSGGYTF
>.|.|TRBV6-6|TRBJ2-5
TGTGCCAGCAGTACAACCGGGACACCCCAAGAGACCCAGTACTTC
CASSTTGTPQETQYF
>.|TRBD2|TRBV18|TRBJ2-7
TGTGCCAGCTCCCAGCCTCTATCCGGGACTAGCGTTGAGCAGTACTTC
CASSQPLSGTSVEQYF
>.|TRBD1|TRBV6-5|TRBJ2-1
TGTGCCAGCAGATCGACAGGGGGGCAATACAATGAGCAGTTCTTC
CASRSTGGQYNEQFF
>.|TRBD2|TRBV5-1|TRBJ2-5
TGCGCCAGCACCTCACTAGCGGAAGAGACCCAGTACTTC
CASTSLAEETQYF
>.|.|TRBV28|TRBJ1-1
TGTGCCAGCAGTTTGTCCCGGAGGAACACTGAAGCTTTCTTT
CASSLSRRNTEAFF
>.|TRBD1|TRBV10-3|TRBJ1-2
TGTGCCATCAGCTGGGACAGTAACTATGGCTACACCTTC
CAISWDSNYGYTF
>.|.|TRBV6-5|TRBJ2-1
TGTGCCAGTCGATCTGCGAATGAGCAGTTCTTC
CASRSANEQFF
>.|.|TRBV5-1|TRBJ2-7
TGCGCCAGCAGCTTGGTGTACGGGAAGGGCGAGCAGTACTTC
CASSLVYGKGEQYF
>.|TRBD2|TRBV20-1|TRBJ2-5
TGTTCCGCGGGAGGGCCGGAGACCCAGTACTTC
CSAGGPETQYF
>.|.|TRBV9|TRBJ1-2
TGTGCCAGCAGCGTAGTCCCTACAGGGACCTATGGCTACACCTTC
CASSVVPTGTYGYTF
>few|.|TRBV15|TRBJ2-4
TGTGCCACCAAACGCGGTGACATTCAGTACTTC
CATKRGDIQYF
>.|.|TRBV28|TRBJ2-1
TGTGCCAGCAGTAGCGGAACCTACAATGAGCAGTTCTTC
CASSSGTYNEQFF
>.|.|TRBV27|TRBJ1-1
TGTGCCAGCAGGGGGCTGATGAACACTGAAGCTTTCTTT
CASRGLMNTEAFF
>.|TRBD1|TRBV18|TRBJ1-1
TGTGCCAGCTCGCCCGGCAGGGGGGTATATGGTGAAGCTTTCTTT
CASSPGRGVYGEAFF
>.|.|TRBV4-2|TRBJ1-3
TGTGCCAGCAGCCAAGATCTAGAAGACACCATATATTTT
CASSQDLEDTIYF
>.|TRBD1|TRBV28|TRBJ1-5
TGTGCCAGCAGGCCTACAGGGGTGTACGGTCAGCCCCAGCATTTT
CASRPTGVYGQPQHF
>once|TRBD1|TRBV19|TRBJ1-2
TGTGCCAGTAGGGTAGGGACAGGGAACTATGGCTACACCTTC
CASRVGTGNYGYTF
>few|TRBD2|TRBV5-6|TRBJ2-5
TGTGCCAGCAGCTACGGACTAGCGGGGGGGCGGGAGACCCAGTACTTC
CASSYGLAGGRETQYF
>.|.|TRBV15|TRBJ2-7
TGTGCCACCAGCAGAGGACTACTTTACGAGCAGTACTTC
CATSRGLLYEQYF
>.|TRBD1|TRBV6-5|TRBJ2-7
TGTGCCAGCAGGACCCAGGGGGCGCTCGGCCACGAGCAGTACTTC
CASRTQGALGHEQYF
>.|.|TRBV5-5|TRBJ2-3
TGTGCCAGCAGCTTGGATAGCGCGAGCACAGATACGCAGTATTTT
CASSLDSASTDTQYF
>.|.|TRBV7-2|TRBJ1-1
TGTGCCAGCAGCTTAGCGGGGGGGATCGGTGAAGCTTTCTTT
CASSLAGGIGEAFF